This T cell receptor beta chain comes out of a study of cytomegalovirus exposure and HLA in healthy donors. Findings of the study overall: Donor immune exposure was known only as CMV serostatus.

Of note for this clone: Antigen unknown.

PCR employed 60 Vbeta and 13 Jbeta primers. This table comes from immunoSEQ multiplex PCR, and its TCRdb copy is limited to in-frame clones, with some not included. The sample includes around 140,000 clones, around 77% of them seen just once. Germline CDR1 and CDR2: MNHNS and SASEGT. The V gene end was trimmed by 1 base and the J gene end by 6 bases; junction bases not matched to a gene: 7. This CDR3 is 16 amino acids long. What was sequenced was PBMCs. V and J are TRBV6-1 and TRBJ1-5; 9 positions agree with TRBD1. The TCR originated in a woman aged 60-75 years in good health and CMV-seronegative. The CDR3 nucleotides read TGTGCCAGCAGTGAAGGACACAGGGGGCGCAGTCAGCCCCAGCATTTT. It is translated as CASSEGHRGRSQPQHF.